What follows is one T cell receptor (beta chain) and its context. Its antigen is still unknown. No much larger clonotype is one base removed from it; base qualities were not supplied. V is pared back by 4 bases and J by 1 base, with 14 bases lying between the germline termini. The CDR3, from cysteine to phenylalanine, totals 17 residues. Left in the record is the CDR3 DNA by itself, 51 bases read in frame from the first base. CDR1 and CDR2, looked up from the germline V gene, are SGHNT and YENEEA. These data originate in a study of T cell repertoires in urothelial bladder cancer (dated by TCRdb to the late 2010s). Background on the whole study: Clinical stages of the 12 resected lesions were three cT0, three cTa, three cT1 and three cT2 or greater. The study compared clonality of the TCR repertoire in bladder tumors against clonality in benign bladder inflammation. Eleven to twelve resected bladder lesions were studied, comprising urothelial carcinoma (UC+) and benign (UC-) specimens. A total of around 12 patients who had bladder lesions and were undergoing transurethral resection were prospectively identified. The investigation overall reported the following: In carcinoma specimens, one T-cell clone made up as much as 17% of infiltrating lymphocytes, versus over 1.5% in benign specimens. The median percentage of tumor infiltrating lymphocytes was roughly 2.2% in carcinoma specimens and approximately 12% in benign specimens. Urothelial carcinoma specimens contained fewer T cells than benign specimens, with a median of approximately 5,000 versus 26,000.

Specimens of bladder lesions were obtained during transurethral resection and kept at -80C. DNA was isolated from the bladder specimens obtained at transurethral resection. The immunoSEQ assay was used to sequence the CDR3 region of the TCR beta chain. Regarding the original processing steps: For each specimen, the T-cell fraction, clonal dominance, and maximum TCR clone frequency were calculated. In its TCRdb copy, this immuneACCESS table keeps in-frame sequences only and misses some clones. Where compared with another copy, unresolved V genes explain less than half of these, and the others have no known cause. Clonal size and the V and J genes are those of that table, whereas D and trimming came from the DNA. Here the sample has around 12,000 clones; roughly two thirds occur a single time. The ten top clones hold around 9.5% of the sample.

What was sequenced was tumor-infiltrating cells from bladder cancer. The rearrangement joined TRBV11-3 to TRBJ1-6, with the D gene not confidently named. This TCR was sampled from a human donor with urothelial carcinoma. CDR3 sequence: CASSSPGKESYNSPLHF. The DNA reads TGTGCCAGCAGCTCCCCCGGCAAGGAGTCCTATAATTCACCCCTCCACTTT.